What follows are 26 T cell receptor beta chains derived from one specimen sequenced in a study of cytomegalovirus exposure and HLA in healthy donors. PCR used 60 Vbeta primers and 13 Jbeta primers. Data came from immunoSEQ multiplex PCR; TCRdb stores just in-frame clones and leaves some out. The table includes 150,000 to 200,000 clones, approximately 86% detected once. The sequenced sample was PBMCs. Every receptor here comes from a boy younger than 10 in good health and CMV-seronegative.

The V and J genes are TRBV28 and TRBJ2-1; tentatively, D is TRBD1 (6 bases). V was cut by 6 bases and J by 4 bases, with 22 bases left in between. In germline, CDR1 is MDHEN, CDR2 SYDVKM. The CDR3 extends over 17 amino acids. Here the CDR3 DNA reads TGTGCCAGCAGCGGTCGTTCTGACAGGAGTCCTTACAATGAGCAGTTCTTC. Its protein is CASSGRSDRSPYNEQFF.

The chain carries TRBV5-6 and TRBJ2-1; D uncertain. The CDR3 sequence is 12 residues long. V lost 4 bases to trimming and J lost 2 bases, with 4 bases between them. Germline V lookup: CDR1 SGHDT, CDR2 YYEEEE. The DNA of the CDR3 is TGTGCCAGCAGCGTAACCTACAATGAGCAGTTCTTC. As protein: CASSVTYNEQFF.

The J gene is TRBJ2-7, the V gene TRBV29-1, with TRBD1 identical over 9 bases. Germline loops: CDR1 SQVTM, CDR2 ANQGSEA. CDR3 length: 13 amino acids. Trimming at V came to 6 bases and at J to 2 bases, leaving 5 bases not matched to a gene. The CDR3 loop reads CSVQGQGPYEQYF. Written as DNA, the CDR3 is TGCAGCGTACAAGGACAGGGGCCCTACGAGCAGTACTTC.

The chain is built from TRBV5-6 and TRBJ2-5; the D gene is possibly TRBD2 (6 bases). The length of the CDR3 is 16 residues. CDR1 is SGHDT, CDR2 YYEEEE, per germline. The germline V and J ends were trimmed by 4 bases and 3 bases, with 19 bases remaining between them. For the CDR3, the DNA is TGTGCCAGCAGCCGAGCTCCGGGGGTCTTGGAAGAGACCCAGTACTTC. Translation: CASSRAPGVLEETQYF.

CDR3 region: CATSRVAGGGPQYEQFF. The CDR3, as DNA: TGTGCCACCAGCAGAGTGGCGGGAGGGGGGCCCCAATACGAGCAGTTCTTC. This chain uses TRBV15 with TRBJ2-1; 9 bases are a match to TRBD2. The CDR3 spans 17 residues. The germline V gene has CDR1 LNHNV and CDR2 YYDKDF (reference sequence). V shed 1 base and J 10 bases; nucleotides not matched to a gene: 14.

The V gene is TRBV7-9, the J gene TRBJ2-6, with D possibly TRBD2 on 6 matching bases. Germline V gene lookup returns CDR1 SEHNR and CDR2 FQNEAQ (reference sequence). With 5 bases removed from V and 2 bases from J, the gap between germline ends came to 13 bases. CDR3 length: 16 residues. The CDR3 DNA is TGTGCCAGCAGCCCCCACGGGGGAACTGGGGCCAACGTCCTGACTTTC. This sequence encodes CASSPHGGTGANVLTF.

This chain links TRBV23-1 with TRBJ2-7; 9 bases line up with TRBD1. TRBV23-1 is an ORF, with its function uncertain. After removal of 5 bases from V and 12 bases from J, the junction contained 17 bases not matched to a gene. The CDR3 has 15 amino acids. The CDR3: CASSLGPGQGSFRYF. Written as DNA, the CDR3 is TGCGCCAGCAGTTTGGGACCGGGACAGGGCTCCTTTCGGTACTTC.

This rearrangement joins TRBV5-1 to TRBJ1-6; perhaps TRBD1 as D (5 bases). This CDR3 comprises 15 residues. V shed 0 bases and J shed 4 bases, with 8 bases lying between them. The V gene's germline CDR1 is SGHRS and CDR2 YFSETQ. CDR3 loop: CASSLEGPYNSPLHF. As DNA, the CDR3 is TGCGCCAGCAGCTTGGAGGGGCCATATAATTCACCCCTCCACTTT.

The J gene is TRBJ2-2, the V gene TRBV7-9; TRBD1 might be the D (5 bases). Germline CDR1 SEHNR, CDR2 FQNEAQ (reference sequence). The CDR3 has 13 residues. V was cut by 4 bases and J by 7 bases, with 10 bases left in between. The CDR3 protein is CASSSTEHGELFF. In nucleotides, the CDR3 is TGTGCCAGCAGCTCGACAGAACACGGGGAGCTGTTTTTT.

The chain couples TRBV29-1 to TRBJ2-1, with D perhaps TRBD2 (5 bases). The CDR3 extends over 14 amino acids. V was trimmed by 4 bases and J by 6 bases, leaving 16 bases between them. Germline CDR1 and CDR2: SQVTM and ANQGSEA. Here the CDR3 reads CSVGRLDSVNEQFF. CDR3 in DNA: TGCAGCGTTGGGAGGCTAGATTCGGTCAATGAGCAGTTCTTC.

The chain is built from TRBV30 and TRBJ1-5; D not resolved. In germline, CDR1 is GTSNPN, CDR2 SVGIG (reference sequence). Between the trimmed V and J ends, which lost 4 bases and 3 bases, there was a span of 7 bases. This CDR3 region has 12 residues. CDR3 loop: CAWNSFNQPQHF. The CDR3, as DNA: TGTGCCTGGAATTCCTTCAATCAGCCCCAGCATTTT.

The V gene is TRBV5-1, the J gene TRBJ1-1, with a possible D match to TRBD1 (5 bases). Trimming removed 4 bases at V and 3 bases at J, with 10 bases between. The CDR3 is 13 residues long. Germline assignment: CDR1 SGHRS and CDR2 YFSETQ. The CDR3 nucleotides read TGCGCCAGCAGCAACACGGGGGACACTGAAGCTTTCTTT. The encoded protein is CASSNTGDTEAFF.

This clone is a singleton in its sample. The V call is TRBV28, the J call TRBJ1-1; 7 bases line up with TRBD1. V lost 3 bases and J lost 8; bases outside the gene matches: 12. The germline V gene has CDR1 MDHEN and CDR2 SYDVKM. The CDR3 covers 15 residues. This CDR3 is CASSFPTRDSGEAFF. DNA for the CDR3: TGTGCCAGCAGTTTCCCGACCCGGGACAGCGGCGAAGCTTTCTTT.

This rearrangement joins TRBV5-1 to TRBJ1-6; D is unclear. Germline V lookup: CDR1 SGHRS, CDR2 YFSETQ. V gave up 1 base and J gave up 8 bases, with 13 bases separating them. This CDR3 comprises 15 residues. The CDR3 nucleotides read TGCGCCAGCAGCTTGTCCGGGGATCGCGATTCACCCCTCCACTTT. The encoded protein is CASSLSGDRDSPLHF.

The CDR3 loop is CATDPLTGNEQFF. The DNA of the CDR3 is TGTGCCACCGACCCCCTGACTGGGAATGAGCAGTTCTTC. V usage is TRBV6-5 and J usage is TRBJ2-1; D call uncertain. V lost 10 bases, J lost 7 bases, and 17 bases lay in between. Germline V CDR1 and CDR2: MNHEY, SVGAGI. CDR3 length: 13 residues.

This sequence joins TRBV11-2 and TRBJ1-4; D gene uncertain. The germline V gene has CDR1 SGHAT and CDR2 FQNNGV. V was trimmed by 0 bases and J by 1 base, leaving 6 bases between them. The CDR3 sequence is 15 residues long. The CDR3 DNA reads TGTGCCAGCAGCTTAGATTTCGGAACTAATGAAAAACTGTTTTTT. This gives the protein CASSLDFGTNEKLFF.

The rearrangement joins TRBV6-1 to TRBJ2-1; 7 bases are a match to TRBD1. The CDR3 consists of 14 residues. Looked up from germline, CDR1 is MNHNS and CDR2 is SASEGT. The V segment lost 5 bases and the J segment 9 bases; nucleotides outside the gene matches: 10. CDR3 nucleotide sequence: TGTGCCAGCAGTCATAACAGGGGTATCTTTGAGCAGTTCTTC. The encoded protein is CASSHNRGIFEQFF.

This clone was observed a few times. This sequence joins TRBV6-1 and TRBJ1-6, with D tentatively TRBD1 (6 bases). CDR3 length equals 13 residues. V was cut by 10 bases and J by 10 bases, with 17 bases left in between. Germline V lookup: CDR1 MNHNS, CDR2 SASEGT. The CDR3 bases are TGTGCCACCCGGGGAGGGGGGAGGTCACCCCTCCACTTT. Translation: CATRGGGRSPLHF.

The chain couples TRBV6-1 to TRBJ2-7; no definite D call. The length of the CDR3 is 11 residues. V lost 6 bases and J 2 bases, leaving 5 bases between the germline ends. The germline CDR1 and CDR2 sequences are MNHNS and SASEGT. The CDR3 nucleotides are TGTGCCAGCAGGTCAACCTACGAGCAGTACTTC. As protein: CASRSTYEQYF.

This chain joins TRBV5-1 and TRBJ2-2; 8 bases align to TRBD2. After removal of 2 bases from V and 2 bases from J, the junction contained 5 bases not matched to a gene. The CDR3 runs 16 residues. The germline V gene encodes CDR1 SGHRS and CDR2 YFSETQ. CDR3 sequence reads: CASSFGTSGNTGELFF. The CDR3 DNA reads as TGCGCCAGCAGCTTTGGAACTAGCGGAAACACCGGGGAGCTGTTTTTT.

This clone was counted a few times. The chain joins TRBV7-3 to TRBJ2-6; 9 positions match TRBD1. Germline V lookup: CDR1 SGHTA, CDR2 FQGTGA. J lost 4 bases, V lost 4 bases, and 14 bases had no gene match. CDR3 length: 19 amino acids. CDR3 sequence (DNA): TGTGCCAGCAGCTCGAGCTCCGGGACAGGGACAGGGGGGGCCAACGTCCTGACTTTC. Translated: CASSSSSGTGTGGANVLTF.

This chain connects TRBV5-4 to TRBJ1-3; D may be TRBD1 (5 bases). The CDR3 is 16 residues long. Germline V gene data show CDR1 as SGHNT and CDR2 as YYREEE (reference sequence). Trimming took 0 bases from V and 0 from J, leaving 10 bases between them. As DNA, the CDR3 is TGTGCCAGCAGCTTGGTCGGCGGGGCCTCTGGAAACACCATATATTTT. It yields the protein CASSLVGGASGNTIYF.

This rearrangement joins TRBV7-2 to TRBJ1-5; D remains ambiguous. There are 14 residues in the CDR3. V lost 5 bases to trimming and J lost 2 bases, with 10 bases between them. Germline CDR1 reads SGHTA; CDR2 reads FQGNSA. CDR3 DNA: TGTGCCAGCAGCACCTATTTTGGCAATCAGCCCCAGCATTTT. It translates to CASSTYFGNQPQHF.

V usage is TRBV5-4 and J usage is TRBJ2-3, with 7 bases identical to TRBD2. The V gene end was trimmed by 0 bases and the J gene end by 7 bases; junction bases not matched to a gene: 8. The CDR3 spans 15 residues. Germline loops: CDR1 SGHNT, CDR2 YYREEE (reference sequence). CDR3 DNA sequence: TGTGCCAGCAGCTTGGTCGGGACTATCCCGCATACGCAGTATTTT. Translated, it gives CASSLVGTIPHTQYF.

The V gene is TRBV19, the J gene TRBJ2-1, with D uncertain. With 3 bases removed from V and 0 bases from J, the gap between germline ends came to 6 bases. Germline loops: CDR1 LNHDA, CDR2 SQIVND (reference sequence). The CDR3 is made up of 14 amino acids. CDR3 bases: TGTGCCAGTAGTATTACTTCCTCCTACAATGAGCAGTTCTTC. Translation gives CASSITSSYNEQFF. The entire variable domain, with the rest obtained from reference TRBV19 and TRBJ2-1, is as follows: DGGITQSPKYLFRKEGQNVTLSCEQNLNHDAMYWYRQDPGQGLRLIYYSQIVNDFQKGDIAEGYSVSREKKESFPLTVTSAQKNPTAFYLCASSITSSYNEQFFGPGTRLTVL.

The chain uses TRBV7-9 and TRBJ2-2; TRBD1 matches at 7 bases. CDR1 is SEHNR, CDR2 FQNEAQ, per germline (reference sequence). The CDR3 length is 19 residues. V dropped 5 bases and J dropped 4; count of bases not matched to a gene: 19. CDR3 sequence: CASSRLESRKGGITGELFF. The CDR3 region has the DNA TGTGCCAGCAGCCGCCTAGAGAGTAGGAAAGGGGGCATCACCGGGGAGCTGTTTTTT. Variable domain in full (rest from reference TRBV7-9 and TRBJ2-2): DTGVSQNPRHKITKRGQNVTFRCDPISEHNRLYWYRQTLGQGPEFLTYFQNEAQLEKSRLLSDRFSAERPKGSFSTLEIQRTEQGDSAMYLCASSRLESRKGGITGELFFGEGSRLTVL.